Listed below are T cell receptor beta chains from one sample, sequenced in a study of molecular identifiers for immune sequencing clone quantification. TCRdb reprocessed the PCR reads via MiXCR and lists one record per CDR3 protein. Found here are approximately 670,000 distinct CDR3 sequences, about 20% of them singletons; the top ten hold 0.75% to 0.95%. Material for sequencing was naive CD8+ T cells from blood, with Jurkat cell RNA spiked in. The receptors stem from a human donor in good health. Some libraries in this study had Jurkat cell RNA spiked in. Both conserved end residues are part of each CDR3. A D gene is named only where the DNA matches it firmly. Only some rows state a clone size, as once, few, many or a class for expanded clones.

j_call | v_call | d_call | clone_size | cdr3_aa | cdr3_nt
TRBJ1-6 | TRBV5-1 | NA | few | CASSLEGDGSPLHF | TGCGCCAGCAGCTTGGAAGGGGACGGTTCACCCCTCCACTTT
TRBJ2-3 | TRBV6-2/TRBV6-3 | TRBD2 | many | CASRLAWDTQYF | TGTGCCAGCCGACTAGCGTGGGATACGCAGTATTTT
TRBJ2-3 | TRBV30 | NA | many | CAWRLENTDTQYF | TGTGCCTGGAGATTAGAAAACACAGATACGCAGTATTTT
TRBJ2-3 | TRBV6-2/TRBV6-3 | NA | many | CASSYTGAITDTQYF | TGTGCCAGCAGTTATACCGGGGCTATCACAGATACGCAGTATTTT
TRBJ2-7 | TRBV7-9 | TRBD1 | few | CASSSRDRPGEQYF | TGTGCCAGCAGTAGCCGGGACAGGCCGGGGGAGCAGTACTTC
TRBJ2-5 | TRBV7-6 | NA | many | CASSSGLGPETQYF | TGTGCCAGCAGCTCCGGTCTCGGCCCTGAGACCCAGTACTTC
TRBJ2-5 | TRBV27 | TRBD1 | NA | CASSLGGTPGETQYF | TGTGCCAGCAGCTTAGGGGGCACCCCCGGCGAGACCCAGTACTTC
TRBJ1-6 | TRBV5-1 | NA | few | CASSQGPSSSYNSPLHF | TGCGCCAGCAGCCAAGGGCCCTCGAGCTCCTATAATTCACCCCTCCACTTT
TRBJ2-7 | TRBV18 | NA | NA | CASSLPQGSSYEQYF | TGTGCCAGCTCCCTACCCCAGGGGTCCTCCTACGAGCAGTACTTC
TRBJ2-1 | TRBV7-9 | NA | few | CASSPRDQGVENNEQFF | TGTGCCAGCAGCCCACGGGATCAGGGAGTGGAGAACAATGAGCAGTTCTTC
TRBJ2-1 | TRBV27 | NA | few | CASSGLWGNEQFF | TGTGCCAGCTCTGGATTGTGGGGGAATGAGCAGTTCTTC
TRBJ2-5 | TRBV9 | TRBD1 | NA | CASSPGQSFGETQYF | TGTGCCAGCAGCCCGGGACAGTCTTTCGGGGAGACCCAGTACTTC
TRBJ1-2 | TRBV5-4 | NA | NA | CASSLWTGADYGYTF | TGTGCCAGCAGCTTGTGGACGGGGGCCGACTATGGCTACACCTTC
TRBJ1-1 | TRBV15 | NA | few | CATSRDRGIMNTEAFF | TGTGCCACCAGCAGAGATCGCGGCATTATGAACACTGAAGCTTTCTTT
TRBJ2-3 | TRBV18 | NA | few | CASSDWEDTQYF | TGTGCCAGCTCCGACTGGGAGGATACGCAGTATTTT
TRBJ2-3 | TRBV27 | TRBD2 | few | CASSQATSRGTDTQYF | TGTGCCAGCAGCCAAGCGACTAGCCGAGGCACAGATACGCAGTATTTT
TRBJ2-5 | TRBV20-1 | TRBD2 | many | CSAHGELAVQETQYF | TGCAGTGCCCACGGAGAGCTAGCGGTCCAAGAGACCCAGTACTTC
TRBJ1-1 | TRBV19 | NA | many | CASSSRRPAAFF | TGTGCCAGTAGTTCGAGACGCCCCGCGGCTTTCTTT
TRBJ2-5 | TRBV27 | TRBD1 | many | CASSTLTGGGQETQYF | TGTGCCAGCAGTACACTGACAGGGGGCGGCCAAGAGACCCAGTACTTC
TRBJ1-5 | TRBV5-1 | NA | many | CASPPGTTYSNQPQHF | TGCGCCAGCCCCCCAGGGACCACCTATAGCAATCAGCCCCAGCATTTT
TRBJ2-7 | TRBV30 | NA | many | CAWSVNILYEQYF | TGTGCCTGGAGTGTAAATATTCTCTACGAGCAGTACTTC
TRBJ2-7 | TRBV27 | TRBD2 | NA | CASSSQRGEPYEQYF | TGTGCCAGCAGTTCCCAGCGGGGGGAACCCTACGAGCAGTACTTC
TRBJ1-2 | TRBV6-4 | NA | NA | CASSDSTSRGINGYTF | TGTGCCAGCAGTGACTCTACTTCCAGGGGAATTAATGGCTACACCTTC
TRBJ2-2 | TRBV19 | NA | NA | CASSMFQGSGELFF | TGTGCCAGTAGTATGTTCCAGGGTTCGGGGGAGCTGTTTTTT
TRBJ1-4 | TRBV9 | NA | few | CASSVAGLNEKLFF | TGTGCCAGCAGCGTAGCCGGTTTGAACGAAAAACTGTTTTTT
TRBJ2-1 | TRBV5-1 | NA | NA | CASSLEGPLTVNEQFF | TGCGCCAGCAGCTTGGAGGGGCCCCTTACCGTAAATGAGCAGTTCTTC
TRBJ2-7 | TRBV7-9 | TRBD2 | many | CASSPTGTSGVHEQYF | TGTGCCAGCAGCCCAACCGGGACTAGCGGTGTCCACGAGCAGTACTTC
TRBJ2-3 | TRBV7-3 | TRBD1 | many | CASSLGTVITDTQYF | TGTGCCAGCAGCTTAGGGACAGTAATCACAGATACGCAGTATTTT
TRBJ1-5 | TRBV12-3/TRBV12-4 | NA | many | CASRPRDQPQHF | TGTGCCAGCAGGCCTAGAGATCAGCCCCAGCATTTT
TRBJ2-5 | TRBV20-1 | TRBD2 | few | CSARVVDSGRVVETQYF | TGCAGTGCTAGAGTGGTCGATAGCGGGAGGGTGGTAGAGACCCAGTACTTC
TRBJ2-1 | TRBV13 | NA | few | CASSWQLHYNEQFF | TGTGCCAGCAGCTGGCAACTACACTACAATGAGCAGTTCTTC
TRBJ2-2 | TRBV2 | TRBD1 | NA | CASSDGTGDTGELFF | TGTGCCAGCAGTGACGGGACAGGGGATACCGGGGAGCTGTTTTTT
TRBJ2-1 | TRBV29-1 | TRBD1 | few | CSVSQGRNEQFF | TGCAGCGTTTCACAGGGGCGGAATGAGCAGTTCTTC
TRBJ2-1 | TRBV7-2 | TRBD2 | few | CASSSGLAGGPKDNEQFF | TGTGCCAGCAGCTCAGGACTAGCGGGGGGGCCTAAGGACAATGAGCAGTTCTTC
TRBJ2-1 | TRBV19 | TRBD2 | few | CASFGGAGDNEQFF | TGTGCCTCGTTCGGGGGGGCCGGAGACAATGAGCAGTTCTTC
TRBJ1-1 | TRBV12-3/TRBV12-4 | NA | many | CASSPLGPMNTEAFF | TGTGCCAGCAGCCCTCTAGGGCCAATGAACACTGAAGCTTTCTTT
TRBJ2-5 | TRBV29-1 | NA | many | CSVEPGSPLQETQYF | TGCAGCGTTGAACCCGGGAGTCCCCTCCAAGAGACCCAGTACTTC
TRBJ2-3 | TRBV6-5 | NA | few | CASSSRSSSSTDTQYF | TGTGCCAGCAGTTCCAGGTCCTCATCTAGCACAGATACGCAGTATTTT
TRBJ2-7 | TRBV12-3/TRBV12-4 | NA | many | CASTNWAAAYEQYF | TGTGCCAGCACCAACTGGGCGGCAGCCTACGAGCAGTACTTC
TRBJ1-4 | TRBV10-3 | NA | NA | CAISESGGLNEKLFF | TGTGCCATCAGTGAGTCAGGGGGGCTTAATGAAAAACTGTTTTTT
TRBJ1-1 | TRBV4-3 | NA | many | CASSQDGGRDTEAFF | TGCGCCAGCAGCCAAGACGGGGGTCGGGACACTGAAGCTTTCTTT
TRBJ2-3 | TRBV9 | TRBD2 | many | CASSTGGANTQYF | TGTGCCAGCAGCACGGGGGGAGCTAATACGCAGTATTTT
TRBJ2-1 | TRBV29-1 | NA | many | CSVEDHRDWNEQFF | TGCAGCGTTGAAGATCATAGGGATTGGAATGAGCAGTTCTTC
TRBJ1-2 | TRBV28 | TRBD1 | many | CASSRTGGGYGYTF | TGTGCCAGCAGTAGGACAGGGGGCGGTTATGGCTACACCTTC
TRBJ2-1 | TRBV6-5 | TRBD1 | NA | CASSTSQPTGWYDEQFF | TGTGCCAGCAGTACGAGCCAGCCGACAGGGTGGTACGATGAGCAGTTCTTC
TRBJ1-2 | TRBV30 | NA | few | CACLPLWGRDYGYTF | TGTGCCTGCCTACCATTGTGGGGTAGGGACTATGGCTACACCTTC
TRBJ2-3 | TRBV7-9 | TRBD1 | many | CASSPRDRGPMIKITDTQYF | TGTGCCAGCAGCCCGAGGGACAGGGGGCCTATGATAAAAATCACAGATACGCAGTATTTT
TRBJ2-7 | TRBV5-4 | TRBD2 | many | CASSIGTSGRYEQYF | TGTGCCAGCAGCATCGGGACTAGCGGGCGCTACGAGCAGTACTTC
TRBJ2-3 | TRBV12-3/TRBV12-4 | NA | many | CASSLSRLGQYF | TGTGCCAGCAGTTTAAGTCGGCTCGGGCAGTATTTT
TRBJ1-1 | TRBV6-1 | NA | NA | CASSAEGHANTEAFF | TGTGCCAGCAGCGCCGAGGGGCATGCGAACACTGAAGCTTTCTTT
TRBJ2-3 | TRBV5-1 | NA | NA | CASSFIPILGTYRTDTQYF | TGCGCCAGCAGCTTTATCCCCATTCTAGGGACTTACCGCACAGATACGCAGTATTTT
TRBJ2-7 | TRBV30 | NA | many | CAWSVLVSYEQYF | TGTGCCTGGAGTGTCTTAGTCTCCTACGAGCAGTACTTC
TRBJ2-5 | TRBV12-3/TRBV12-4 | TRBD2 | NA | CASSLSGGMETQYF | TGTGCCAGCAGTCTCAGCGGGGGGATGGAGACCCAGTACTTC
TRBJ2-1 | TRBV13 | NA | many | CASSLGGSPDEQFF | TGTGCCAGCAGCTTAGGCGGGAGCCCCGATGAGCAGTTCTTC